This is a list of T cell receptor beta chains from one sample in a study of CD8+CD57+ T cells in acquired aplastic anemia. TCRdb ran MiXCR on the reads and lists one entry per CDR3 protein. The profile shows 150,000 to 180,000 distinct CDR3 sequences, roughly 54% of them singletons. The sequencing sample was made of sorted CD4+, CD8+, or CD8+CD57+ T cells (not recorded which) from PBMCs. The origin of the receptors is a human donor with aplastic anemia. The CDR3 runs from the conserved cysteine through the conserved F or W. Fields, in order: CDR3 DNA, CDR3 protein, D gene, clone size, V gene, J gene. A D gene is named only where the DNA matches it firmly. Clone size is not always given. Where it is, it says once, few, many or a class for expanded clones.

CDR3nt: TGCAGCGTTGAAGTAGGATCCCGGGGTACCGGGGAGCTGTTTTTT
CDR3aa: CSVEVGSRGTGELFF
d_gene: .
abundance: many
v_gene: TRBV29-1
j_gene: TRBJ2-2

CDR3nt: TGCGCCAGCAGCCAACACGCAGGGAGCTCCTACAATGAGCAGTTCTTC
CDR3aa: CASSQHAGSSYNEQFF
d_gene: .
abundance: many
v_gene: TRBV4-1
j_gene: TRBJ2-1

CDR3nt: TGTGCCAGCAGCCCCCGGACTAGCGGGGGGGCCCAAGAGACCCAGTACTTC
CDR3aa: CASSPRTSGGAQETQYF
d_gene: TRBD2
abundance: many
v_gene: TRBV7-8
j_gene: TRBJ2-5

CDR3nt: TGTGCCAGCAGTTACCAACCTGGCACAGATACGCAGTATTTT
CDR3aa: CASSYQPGTDTQYF
d_gene: .
abundance: few
v_gene: TRBV6-2/TRBV6-3
j_gene: TRBJ2-3

CDR3nt: TGTGCCAGCAGCTTGCGACAGGGACAAGAGACCCAGTACTTC
CDR3aa: CASSLRQGQETQYF
d_gene: TRBD1
abundance: many
v_gene: TRBV5-4
j_gene: TRBJ2-5

CDR3nt: TGTGCCAGCAGCTCCCGGGACCCGAACACTGAAGCTTTCTTT
CDR3aa: CASSSRDPNTEAFF
d_gene: .
abundance: many
v_gene: TRBV4-2
j_gene: TRBJ1-1

CDR3nt: TGCAGTGCTAGAGCTGACAGGGGGCCGGACACTGAAGCTTTCTTT
CDR3aa: CSARADRGPDTEAFF
d_gene: TRBD1
abundance: .
v_gene: TRBV20-1
j_gene: TRBJ1-1

CDR3nt: TGTGCCAGCACCACGGGGACAACTAGCACAGATACGCAGTATTTT
CDR3aa: CASTTGTTSTDTQYF
d_gene: .
abundance: .
v_gene: TRBV6-2/TRBV6-3
j_gene: TRBJ2-3

CDR3nt: TGTGCCAGCAGCCCGTTCACCGGGACTAGCGACGTAATTGGTGAGCAGTCCTTT
CDR3aa: CASSPFTGTSDVIGEQSF
d_gene: TRBD2
abundance: .
v_gene: TRBV7-6
j_gene: TRBJ2-1

CDR3nt: TGTGCCAGCAGTGAAGTGCGGGTAGAACCCTACAATGAGCAGTTCTTC
CDR3aa: CASSEVRVEPYNEQFF
d_gene: .
abundance: many
v_gene: TRBV6-1
j_gene: TRBJ2-1

CDR3nt: TGTGCCATCAGTGACCGGAAAAAACTCTACGAGCAGTACTTC
CDR3aa: CAISDRKKLYEQYF
d_gene: .
abundance: .
v_gene: TRBV10-3
j_gene: TRBJ2-7

CDR3nt: TGTGCCACCAGTGATTTTGGGTACAATGAGCAGTTCTTC
CDR3aa: CATSDFGYNEQFF
d_gene: .
abundance: .
v_gene: TRBV24-1
j_gene: TRBJ2-1

CDR3nt: TGCGCCAGCAGCTCCATCAGGACCGGGGAGACCCAGTACTTC
CDR3aa: CASSSIRTGETQYF
d_gene: .
abundance: .
v_gene: TRBV5-1
j_gene: TRBJ2-5

CDR3nt: TGCAGCGTTCAACCAGGGGGAAAGGATACGCAGTATTTT
CDR3aa: CSVQPGGKDTQYF
d_gene: TRBD1
abundance: many
v_gene: TRBV29-1
j_gene: TRBJ2-3

CDR3nt: TGCAGTGCAACCGGGACTTTGTACCAAGAGACCCAGTACTTC
CDR3aa: CSATGTLYQETQYF
d_gene: .
abundance: .
v_gene: TRBV20-1
j_gene: TRBJ2-5

CDR3nt: TGCAGTGCTAGAGTACAGGGCCAAGCCATCCACCAAGAGACCCAGTACTTC
CDR3aa: CSARVQGQAIHQETQYF
d_gene: .
abundance: many
v_gene: TRBV20-1
j_gene: TRBJ2-5

CDR3nt: TGCAGTGCTACACGGTCAGCGTTATATAATTCACCCCTCCACTTT
CDR3aa: CSATRSALYNSPLHF
d_gene: .
abundance: .
v_gene: TRBV20-1
j_gene: TRBJ1-6

CDR3nt: TGTGCCAGCAGGGGGCTGCAGGGCCGGAACACTGAAGCTTTCTTT
CDR3aa: CASRGLQGRNTEAFF
d_gene: .
abundance: .
v_gene: TRBV2
j_gene: TRBJ1-1

CDR3nt: TGTGCCATCAGTGGCGGACCAAGAAACAATGAGCAGTTCTTC
CDR3aa: CAISGGPRNNEQFF
d_gene: .
abundance: few
v_gene: TRBV10-3
j_gene: TRBJ2-1

CDR3nt: TGTGCCAGCAGCTCCGCCTCAGGGAACACTGAAGCTTTCTTT
CDR3aa: CASSSASGNTEAFF
d_gene: .
abundance: .
v_gene: TRBV7-3
j_gene: TRBJ1-1

CDR3nt: TGTGCCAGCAGGCCTACAGGGTCCAATTCACCCCTCCACTTT
CDR3aa: CASRPTGSNSPLHF
d_gene: .
abundance: many
v_gene: TRBV27
j_gene: TRBJ1-6

CDR3nt: TGCGCCAGCAGCCATACCGGGAGCTCCTACGAGCAGTACTTC
CDR3aa: CASSHTGSSYEQYF
d_gene: .
abundance: many
v_gene: TRBV4-1
j_gene: TRBJ2-7

CDR3nt: TGTGCCAGCAGGCCCGAGGGGACAGGGGTCTACGAGCAGTACTTC
CDR3aa: CASRPEGTGVYEQYF
d_gene: TRBD1
abundance: many
v_gene: TRBV3-1
j_gene: TRBJ2-7

CDR3nt: TGCAGCTTTGGGACAGGTACACTCTACGAGCAGTACTTC
CDR3aa: CSFGTGTLYEQYF
d_gene: TRBD1
abundance: few
v_gene: TRBV29-1
j_gene: TRBJ2-7

CDR3nt: TGTGCCAGCAGCCCTCTGGGAGGGGAATCCAAAAACATTCAGTACTTC
CDR3aa: CASSPLGGESKNIQYF
d_gene: TRBD2
abundance: few
v_gene: TRBV4-2
j_gene: TRBJ2-4

CDR3nt: TGTGCCAGCAGTGCGTTTGTTGACGAACAAGAGACCCAGTACTTC
CDR3aa: CASSAFVDEQETQYF
d_gene: .
abundance: many
v_gene: TRBV12-3/TRBV12-4
j_gene: TRBJ2-5

CDR3nt: TGCAGTGCTAGGGGGACTAGCGGCTACGAGCAGTACTTC
CDR3aa: CSARGTSGYEQYF
d_gene: TRBD2
abundance: .
v_gene: TRBV20-1
j_gene: TRBJ2-7

CDR3nt: TGTGCCAGCAGAACCCGGTGGCAGCAAAATCAGCCCCAGCATTTT
CDR3aa: CASRTRWQQNQPQHF
d_gene: .
abundance: .
v_gene: TRBV28
j_gene: TRBJ1-5

CDR3nt: TGTGCCACCAGCAGAGGTACCGGGCAGGGCCGAAAAGAGACCCAGTACTTC
CDR3aa: CATSRGTGQGRKETQYF
d_gene: .
abundance: .
v_gene: TRBV15
j_gene: TRBJ2-5

CDR3nt: TGTGCCACCAGTGACTGGGGACTAGCGGACTCCTACAATGAGCAGTTCTTC
CDR3aa: CATSDWGLADSYNEQFF
d_gene: TRBD2
abundance: .
v_gene: TRBV24-1
j_gene: TRBJ2-1

CDR3nt: TGTGCCACCAGGGACCGTGGGGGATACGAGCAGTACTTC
CDR3aa: CATRDRGGYEQYF
d_gene: .
abundance: .
v_gene: TRBV24-1
j_gene: TRBJ2-7

CDR3nt: TGCAGTGCTAGACCCCGGGGACAGGGCGAGCAGTACTTC
CDR3aa: CSARPRGQGEQYF
d_gene: TRBD1
abundance: .
v_gene: TRBV20-1
j_gene: TRBJ2-7

CDR3nt: TGTGCCAGCGGCCTGGGATACAATGAGCAGTTCTTC
CDR3aa: CASGLGYNEQFF
d_gene: .
abundance: few
v_gene: TRBV12-3/TRBV12-4
j_gene: TRBJ2-1

CDR3nt: TGTGCCAGCAGCGTAGAGGGGGTGACAGATACGCAGTATTTT
CDR3aa: CASSVEGVTDTQYF
d_gene: .
abundance: many
v_gene: TRBV9
j_gene: TRBJ2-3

CDR3nt: TGTGCCTCCAGACTAGCGGGAGAGGTCACCGGGGAGCTGTTTTTT
CDR3aa: CASRLAGEVTGELFF
d_gene: TRBD2
abundance: .
v_gene: TRBV10-3
j_gene: TRBJ2-2

CDR3nt: TGTGCCAGCAGGGGACAGGGGGTTCGGCCCCTCCACTTT
CDR3aa: CASRGQGVRPLHF
d_gene: TRBD1
abundance: .
v_gene: TRBV25-1
j_gene: TRBJ1-6

CDR3nt: TGTGCCAGCAGCTTATCAACAGGGGCCACAGATACGCAGTATTTT
CDR3aa: CASSLSTGATDTQYF
d_gene: TRBD1
abundance: .
v_gene: TRBV11-2
j_gene: TRBJ2-3